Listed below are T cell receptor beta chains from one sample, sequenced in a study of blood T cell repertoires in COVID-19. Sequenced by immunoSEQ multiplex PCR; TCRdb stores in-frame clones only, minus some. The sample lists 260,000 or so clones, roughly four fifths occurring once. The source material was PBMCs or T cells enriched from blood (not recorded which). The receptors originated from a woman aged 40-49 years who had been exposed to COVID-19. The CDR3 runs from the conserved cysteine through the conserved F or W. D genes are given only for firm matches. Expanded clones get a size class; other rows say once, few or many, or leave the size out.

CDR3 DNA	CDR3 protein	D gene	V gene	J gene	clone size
TGTGCCAGCAGCTTATCGCGGGGGGGATGGAATGAGCAGTTCTTC	CASSLSRGGWNEQFF	TRBD2	TRBV7-9	TRBJ2-1	once
TGTGCCAGCCGACCCTCGGGGACAGGGGCATGGGGCTACACCTTC	CASRPSGTGAWGYTF	TRBD1	TRBV28	TRBJ1-2	-
TGTGCCAGCAGCTTGATTAGGACAGTAAACACCGGGGAGCTGTTTTTT	CASSLIRTVNTGELFF	-	TRBV5-6	TRBJ2-2	-
TGTGCCAGCAGCGTACTAGGATCCTATCAAGAGACCCAGTACTTC	CASSVLGSYQETQYF	-	TRBV2	TRBJ2-5	-
TGCGCCAGCAGCCAAGATGGCGGGGGAGGGCCTCAAGAGCAGTTCTTC	CASSQDGGGGPQEQFF	TRBD2	TRBV4-1	TRBJ2-1	few
TGTGCCTGGGGCCTAGACTCCAATTCACCCCTCCACTTT	CAWGLDSNSPLHF	-	TRBV30	TRBJ1-6	-
TGTGCCAGCAGCCCGATGACAGGGACCTACAATGAGCAGTTCTTC	CASSPMTGTYNEQFF	TRBD1	TRBV3-1/TRBV3-2	TRBJ2-1	-
TGTGCCAGCAGCTTATCGGTGACCCAGTACTTC	CASSLSVTQYF	-	TRBV7-2	TRBJ2-5	-
TGTGCCAGTAGTAGGCAGAACACAGATACGCAGTATTTT	CASSRQNTDTQYF	-	TRBV19	TRBJ2-3	-
TGCGCCAGCAGCCGGACAGGGGGCGAAACCGGGGAGCTGTTTTTT	CASSRTGGETGELFF	TRBD1	TRBV5-1	TRBJ2-2	-